This T cell receptor beta chain was identified in a study of T cell responses to AZD1222 COVID-19 vaccine. General observations from the study: Samples come after the peak T cell response, not at day 14. Spike-wide coverage was observed for vaccine-associated CD4 TCRs, with dominant responses at 160-218 and 743-854.

CDR1 and CDR2 (germline): SGHVS, FQNEAQ. This CDR3 region has 16 residues. V lost 5 bases to trimming and J lost 8 bases; unmatched junction nucleotides: 8. Generated by immunoSEQ multiplex PCR, the TCRdb table keeps only in-frame clones and is missing some. The table has about 83,000 clones, roughly 83% seen once. This clone was observed once. Its antigen remains unknown. The J gene is TRBJ2-3, the V gene TRBV7-8, with TRBD2 matching 15 bases. The sequence derives from an adult in good health. The material sequenced was peripheral blood, taken on day 0 of AZD1222 vaccination. CDR3 sequence (DNA): TGTGCCAGCAGCCCAGGGACTAGCGGGGGGTCGGGTACGCAGTATTTT. This gives the protein CASSPGTSGGSGTQYF.